Below, 32 T cell receptor beta chains from the same sample are listed, as sequenced in a study of PD-1 blockade in classical Hodgkin lymphoma. Every single patient, without exception, relapsed after autologous stem cell transplantation, and brentuximab vedotin exposure varied. Libraries were prepared by immunoSEQ multiplex PCR; TCRdb keeps only in-frame clonotypes and omits some of them. This sample has approximately 90,000 clones, with about 93% found just once. The sequenced sample was peripheral blood mononuclear cells (PBMCs), obtained before the second cycle of nivolumab. These receptor sequences come from a human donor with classical Hodgkin lymphoma.

The chain recombines TRBV7-9 with TRBJ1-2, with D tentatively TRBD1 (6 bases). Germline assignment: CDR1 SEHNR and CDR2 FQNEAQ (reference sequence). Trimming shortened V by 5 bases and J by 4 bases, and 14 bases separated the two germline ends. The CDR3 consists of 14 residues. CDR3 coding DNA: TGTGCCAGCAGCCTTAATGGACAGAGCTATGGCTACACCTTC. This sequence encodes CASSLNGQSYGYTF.

This chain links TRBV19 with TRBJ2-2; 7 nucleotides match TRBD2. The trim removed 2 bases at V and 4 bases at J, leaving 7 bases unmatched. The germline V gene has CDR1 LNHDA and CDR2 SQIVND (reference sequence). The CDR3 is 16 amino acids. CDR3 in DNA: TGTGCCAGTAGTATATGGGCGGGAGCGGCCACCGGGGAGCTGTTTTTT. The encoded protein is CASSIWAGAATGELFF.

The CDR3 protein is CARGRDEAFF. The CDR3 DNA follows: TGTGCCCGTGGCCGGGACGAAGCTTTCTTT. V is TRBV30 and J is TRBJ1-1; possibly TRBD1 for D (5 bases). Germline CDR1 GTSNPN, CDR2 SVGIG (reference sequence). Trimming shortened V by 8 bases and J by 8 bases, and 12 bases separated the two germline ends. This CDR3 comprises 10 residues.

The chain has TRBV15 and TRBJ2-1, with 9 positions matching TRBD1. The CDR3 consists of 16 residues. The junction had 5 bases not matched to a gene; V was cut back by 1 base and J by 4 bases. Per germline, CDR1 LNHNV and CDR2 YYDKDF (reference sequence). CDR3: CATSRGKGTGYNEQFF. CDR3 bases: TGTGCCACCAGCAGAGGGAAAGGGACAGGGTACAATGAGCAGTTCTTC.

This chain joins TRBV4-1 and TRBJ1-5; D uncertain. The length of the CDR3 is 15 residues. Germline V gene data show CDR1 as MGHRA and CDR2 as YSYEKL. Trimming cost V 0 bases and J 11 bases, with 17 bases left between them. The CDR3 DNA follows: TGCGCCAGCAGCCAAGATACTGGTCCGGCCTCCGCCCAGCATTTT. Its translation: CASSQDTGPASAQHF.

The chain couples TRBV7-2 to TRBJ2-7; the D gene is possibly TRBD1 (6 bases). The V and J ends lost 1 base and 3 bases respectively, with 10 bases between them. There are 14 residues in the CDR3. Germline CDR1 SGHTA, CDR2 FQGNSA. CDR3 loop: CASSLGGHYYEQYF. The CDR3 nucleotides are TGTGCCAGCAGCTTAGGGGGACACTACTACGAGCAGTACTTC. The complete variable domain, with remaining parts taken from reference TRBV7-2 and TRBJ2-7, reads GAGVSQSPSNKVTEKGKDVELRCDPISGHTALYWYRQSLGQGLEFLIYFQGNSAPDKSGLPSDRFSAERTGGSVSTLTIQRTQQEDSAVYLCASSLGGHYYEQYFGPGTRLTVT.

This clone showed up just once. The rearrangement links TRBV19 to TRBJ1-2, with 12 bases matching TRBD1. This CDR3 comprises 20 residues. Losses at the gene ends were 3 bases for V and 6 bases for J; bases not matched to a gene: 20. The germline V gene has CDR1 LNHDA and CDR2 SQIVND (reference sequence). CDR3 DNA sequence: TGTGCCAGTAGTATCCAAGAGAACCCCGGGACAGGGGGCCCTAAACATGGCTACACCTTC. Its protein product is CASSIQENPGTGGPKHGYTF.

The chain couples TRBV19 to TRBJ2-1; D gene uncertain. CDR3 length: 14 amino acids. The V gene's germline CDR1 is LNHDA and CDR2 SQIVND (reference sequence). The V gene lost 5 bases and the J gene lost 5 bases, with 13 bases spanning the gap. For the CDR3, the DNA is TGTGCCAGTAGTGCCAGACGGAGTAACAATGAGCAGTTCTTC. Amino acid sequence: CASSARRSNNEQFF. Variable domain in full (rest from reference TRBV19 and TRBJ2-1): DGGITQSPKYLFRKEGQNVTLSCEQNLNHDAMYWYRQDPGQGLRLIYYSQIVNDFQKGDIAEGYSVSREKKESFPLTVTSAQKNPTAFYLCASSARRSNNEQFFGPGTRLTVL.

About this clone: In the same sample, other DNA sequences code for this CDR3. This chain joins TRBV6-6 and TRBJ2-1, with 10 bases that match TRBD2. The germline gives CDR1 MNHNY, CDR2 SVGAGI (reference sequence). The V and J ends lost 4 bases and 5 bases, in that order; junction bases with no gene match: 8. CDR3 length: 16 residues. CDR3 sequence reads: CASSWAAGGQNNEQFF. In DNA, the CDR3 is TGTGCCAGCAGTTGGGCAGCGGGAGGGCAAAACAATGAGCAGTTCTTC.

The chain couples TRBV28 to TRBJ2-1; 9 positions match TRBD2. Germline V CDR1 and CDR2: MDHEN, SYDVKM. The CDR3 loop spans 12 amino acids. V lost 7 bases and J lost 6; bases outside the gene matches: 1. The CDR3 region is CASTSGTNEQFF. CDR3 DNA sequence: TGTGCCAGCACTAGCGGGACCAATGAGCAGTTCTTC.

The genes are TRBV28 and TRBJ2-7, with 12 bases fitting TRBD1. This CDR3 comprises 17 residues. Germline CDR1 is MDHEN and CDR2 is SYDVKM. J lost 4 bases, V lost 4 bases, and 11 bases had no gene match. The CDR3 protein is CASSYAPGQGAHYEQYF. CDR3 bases: TGTGCCAGCAGTTACGCCCCGGGACAGGGGGCGCATTACGAGCAGTACTTC.

The count of this clone is one. The chain links TRBV25-1 to TRBJ1-4; 7 bases fit TRBD1. The CDR3 is made up of 15 amino acids. Germline CDR1 is MGHDK and CDR2 is SYGVNS. V was clipped by 3 bases and J by 4 bases; unmatched bases: 5. The CDR3 coding sequence is TGTGCCAGCAGTGAGTGGACAGGTGGTAATGAAAAACTGTTTTTT. Translation: CASSEWTGGNEKLFF.

The chain is built from TRBV5-1 and TRBJ1-4; no firm D call. V lost 0 bases and J 5 bases, leaving 11 bases between the germline ends. This CDR3 is 15 amino acids long. The germline CDR1 and CDR2 sequences are SGHRS and YFSETQ. CDR3 sequence reads: CASSLATTMNEKLFF. In nucleotides, the CDR3 is TGCGCCAGCAGCTTGGCAACGACCATGAATGAAAAACTGTTTTTT.

The V and J genes are TRBV19 and TRBJ2-1; D is unclear. Trimming cost V 4 bases and J 3 bases, with 13 bases left between them. Germline V gives CDR1 LNHDA, CDR2 SQIVND (reference sequence). The CDR3 is made up of 15 amino acids. The CDR3 loop is CASSKKPLDYNEQFF. CDR3 DNA: TGTGCCAGTAGTAAGAAACCGCTCGACTACAATGAGCAGTTCTTC. Supplemented by reference TRBV19 and TRBJ2-1, the full variable domain reads DGGITQSPKYLFRKEGQNVTLSCEQNLNHDAMYWYRQDPGQGLRLIYYSQIVNDFQKGDIAEGYSVSREKKESFPLTVTSAQKNPTAFYLCASSKKPLDYNEQFFGPGTRLTVL.

The rearrangement links TRBV14 to TRBJ2-1, with 9 bases matching TRBD2. The junction had 24 bases not matched to a gene; V was cut back by 2 bases and J by 4 bases. This CDR3 region has 22 residues. Germline CDR1 reads SGHDN; CDR2 reads FVKESK. The CDR3 region has the DNA TGTGCCAGCAGCCAAAAGGGCGCCCCCTTGGCGGGAGGGTTCCGTCGATACAATGAGCAGTTCTTC. It encodes CASSQKGAPLAGGFRRYNEQFF.

The chain recombines TRBV6-5 with TRBJ2-7; D may correspond to TRBD1 or TRBD2 (7 bases each). The germline V and J ends were trimmed by 7 bases and 4 bases, with 20 bases remaining between them. Germline values: CDR1 MNHEY, CDR2 SVGAGI. The CDR3 covers 15 residues. CDR3 region: CASTRGGQSIYEQYF. Written as DNA, the CDR3 is TGTGCCAGCACCAGGGGGGGGCAGAGCATATACGAGCAGTACTTC.

V and J are TRBV19 and TRBJ2-7; TRBD2 is a possible D gene (6 bases). Germline CDR1 and CDR2: LNHDA and SQIVND (reference sequence). V shed 2 bases and J shed 0 bases, with 11 bases lying between them. CDR3 length equals 15 residues. The CDR3 region is CASSISSGDSYEQYF. In nucleotides, the CDR3 is TGTGCCAGTAGTATAAGTTCGGGGGACTCCTACGAGCAGTACTTC.

The chain links TRBV5-4 to TRBJ2-7; the D is unclear. Trimming pared 2 bases from V and 3 bases from J, leaving 9 bases between. CDR3 length: 13 amino acids. Germline CDR1 is SGHNT and CDR2 is YYREEE (reference sequence). DNA for the CDR3: TGTGCCAGCAGCTTCGGCGGCTTCTACGAGCAGTACTTC. Its translation is CASSFGGFYEQYF.

The chain has TRBV6-1 and TRBJ1-2, with D uncertain. The CDR3 extends over 16 amino acids. Germline V lookup: CDR1 MNHNS, CDR2 SASEGT. The V end was cut by 3 bases, the J end by 1 base, with 15 bases between. CDR3 in DNA: TGTGCCAGCAGTGACCTGATAGGGAACGGTAACTATGGCTACACCTTC. Protein sequence: CASSDLIGNGNYGYTF.

The rearrangement joins TRBV6-1 to TRBJ1-5, with 9 positions matching TRBD1. With 5 bases clipped from V and 5 bases from J, the junction kept 7 bases outside the gene matches. The CDR3 has 15 residues. Per the germline V gene, CDR1 is MNHNS and CDR2 is SASEGT. The CDR3 DNA follows: TGTGCCAGCAGTCCGGGACAGGGAGGTCATCAGCCCCAGCATTTT. Its protein product is CASSPGQGGHQPQHF.

The gene calls are TRBV5-1 and TRBJ2-1, with 7 bases aligning to TRBD1. The CDR3 covers 15 residues. V shed 4 bases and J 9 bases; nucleotides not matched to a gene: 13. CDR1 is SGHRS, CDR2 YFSETQ, per germline. CDR3 sequence (DNA): TGCGCCAGCAGCCCAAGACAGGGTTATGATGGTGAGCAGTTCTTC. It specifies CASSPRQGYDGEQFF.

This chain uses TRBV9 with TRBJ2-2, with D hard to call. Germline-derived CDR1 and CDR2 are SGDLS and YYNGEE. Trimming took off 1 base at V and 6 bases at J, with 10 bases between the two ends. There are 14 residues in the CDR3. The CDR3 nucleotides read TGTGCCAGCAGCGTACAAGGGTCTGCCGGGGAGCTGTTTTTT. This translates into CASSVQGSAGELFF.

The chain couples TRBV25-1 to TRBJ2-1; no definite D call. Germline CDR1 reads MGHDK; CDR2 reads SYGVNS. Trimming left V 1 base short and J 7 bases short, with 11 bases between. CDR3 size: 14 residues. CDR3 DNA: TGTGCCAGCAGTGAATCGTTCGTGAGGAATGAGCAGTTCTTC. Translation gives CASSESFVRNEQFF. The full variable domain, rest sourced from reference TRBV25-1 and TRBJ2-1, is EADIYQTPRYLVIGTGKKITLECSQTMGHDKMYWYQQDPGMELHLIHYSYGVNSTEKGDLSSESTVSRIRTEHFPLTLESARPSHTSQYLCASSESFVRNEQFFGPGTRLTVL.

This chain uses TRBV4-1 with TRBJ2-7, with D uncertain. Germline V gene sequence: CDR1 MGHRA, CDR2 YSYEKL. With 3 bases removed from V and 4 bases from J, the gap between germline ends came to 10 bases. This CDR3 spans 13 amino acids. The CDR3 reads CASSHARAYEQYF. The CDR3 DNA reads as TGCGCCAGCAGCCACGCCAGAGCTTACGAGCAGTACTTC.

V gene TRBV28 combines with J gene TRBJ2-1; no definite D call. The germline CDR1 and CDR2 sequences are MDHEN and SYDVKM. Trimming removed 4 bases at V and 3 bases at J, with 4 bases between. CDR3 length equals 12 residues. Here the CDR3 DNA reads TGTGCCAGCAGTTCCGTCTACAATGAGCAGTTCTTC. The encoded protein is CASSSVYNEQFF.

The rearrangement links TRBV28 to TRBJ2-7; no definite D call. V lost 1 base to trimming and J lost 1 base, with 11 bases between them. The CDR3 is 15 amino acids. Germline CDR1 reads MDHEN; CDR2 reads SYDVKM. CDR3 loop: CASSLSRSGSYEQYF. DNA for the CDR3: TGTGCCAGCAGTTTATCTAGATCCGGGTCCTACGAGCAGTACTTC. The full variable domain, with the rest looked up from reference TRBV28 and TRBJ2-7, is DVKVTQSSRYLVKRTGEKVFLECVQDMDHENMFWYRQDPGLGLRLIYFSYDVKMKEKGDIPEGYSVSREKKERFSLILESASTNQTSMYLCASSLSRSGSYEQYFGPGTRLTVT.

V and J are TRBV5-5 and TRBJ1-2; D gene ambiguous. V was pared by 0 bases and J by 4 bases, with 16 bases between. Germline V gene lookup returns CDR1 SGHKS and CDR2 YYEKEE (reference sequence). This CDR3 has 16 amino acids. The CDR3 loop is CASSLEPRKKAYGYTF. CDR3 DNA: TGTGCCAGCAGCTTGGAGCCGCGAAAAAAAGCCTATGGCTACACCTTC.

The gene calls are TRBV28 and TRBJ2-1; D might be TRBD1 (6 bases). Trimming took 5 bases from V and 6 from J, leaving 17 bases between them. CDR3 length: 15 residues. Germline V gene data show CDR1 as MDHEN and CDR2 as SYDVKM. Written as DNA, the CDR3 is TGTGCCAGCAGTCTCCTCGGGGACATTATCAATGAGCAGTTCTTC. Its protein is CASSLLGDIINEQFF.

The chain combines TRBV10-3 with TRBJ1-2; TRBD1 agrees at 9 bases. The CDR3 loop spans 15 amino acids. V lost 3 bases to trimming and J lost 4 bases; unmatched junction nucleotides: 6. Germline V lookup: CDR1 ENHRY, CDR2 SYGVKD. The DNA for the CDR3 is TGTGCCATCAGTGACCCGGGGACAGGGAGCTATGGCTACACCTTC. Amino acid sequence: CAISDPGTGSYGYTF.

The J gene is TRBJ2-1, the V gene TRBV7-3; maybe TRBD1 (5 bases). The CDR3 consists of 15 residues. The V gene lost 1 base and the J gene lost 5 bases, with 12 bases spanning the gap. Germline V lookup: CDR1 SGHTA, CDR2 FQGTGA. Written as DNA, the CDR3 is TGTGCCAGCAGCTTAAGTTTGTCAGGGCACAATGAGCAGTTCTTC. This codes for CASSLSLSGHNEQFF.

The chain is built from TRBV5-1 and TRBJ2-3; D gene unclear. Trimming pared 3 bases from V and 0 bases from J, leaving 2 bases between. In germline, CDR1 is SGHRS, CDR2 YFSETQ. The CDR3 has 12 amino acids. CDR3 DNA: TGCGCCAGCAGCTCCAGCACAGATACGCAGTATTTT. It codes for CASSSSTDTQYF.

The rearrangement joins TRBV7-9 to TRBJ2-1; 8 bases fit TRBD2. The trim removed 6 bases at V and 4 bases at J, leaving 2 bases unmatched. This CDR3 contains 13 residues. Germline values: CDR1 SEHNR, CDR2 FQNEAQ (reference sequence). CDR3 in DNA: TGTGCCAGCAGACTAGCGGCTTACAATGAGCAGTTCTTC. Translated: CASRLAAYNEQFF.